One sample yielded the 17 T cell receptor beta chains listed below, sequenced in a study of T cells in Graves' hyperthyroidism and ophthalmopathy (dated by TCRdb to between 2019 and 2020). Library creation used multiplex PCR. Sequencing was carried out with an Illumina HiSeq 2000. TCR beta CDR3 regions were amplified from RNA transcripts. The first round of RT-PCR for the TCR CDR3 was performed with the HTBI primer set and the Qiagen OneStep RT-PCR kit. TCRdb reanalyzed the raw reads on its own, using fastp at Q25 for trimming and MiXCR for clone calling, and kept in-frame beta chains. Under each unique CDR3 protein, matching rows form one entry showing the most common genes and DNA. In all, the sample holds about 460,000 distinct CDR3 sequences, and approximately 23% of those were seen once. The ten largest clones capture about 53% of the sample. The sample taken for sequencing was blood. Receptors originate from a woman in her 70s with Graves' ophthalmopathy.

The chain links TRBV5-1 to TRBJ1-2; D possibly corresponds to TRBD1 (6 bases). V shed 1 base and J shed 9 bases, with 16 bases lying between them. This CDR3 is 14 amino acids long. Per the germline V gene, CDR1 is SGHRS and CDR2 is YFSETQ. CDR3: CASSLRVDRGSYTF. The CDR3 DNA reads TGCGCCAGCAGCTTGCGAGTGGACAGAGGAAGCTACACCTTC.

The V call is TRBV20-1, the J call TRBJ2-5; no clear D. The V gene's germline CDR1 is DFQATT and CDR2 SNEGSKA (reference sequence). The V gene lost 0 bases and the J gene lost 1 base, with 12 bases spanning the gap. This CDR3 comprises 15 residues. DNA of the CDR3: TGCAGTGCTAGAGACCCCACCACACCCCAAGAGACCCAGTACTTC. Its translation is CSARDPTTPQETQYF.

Turning to this clonotype: A much bigger clone sits one base away, suggesting this may be a read error. J is TRBJ2-2 and V is TRBV2; no clear D. The CDR3 length is 13 residues. Germline CDR1 reads SNHLY; CDR2 reads FYNNEI. The germline V and J ends were trimmed by 1 base and 6 bases, with 6 bases remaining between them. CDR3 sequence (DNA): TGTGCCAGCAGTGAAGATAGGGCCGGGGAGCTGTTTTTT. Residues: CASSEDRAGELFF.

The table lists this clonotype with many counts. The chain recombines TRBV7-2 with TRBJ1-1; TRBD1 is a possible D gene (6 bases). CDR1 is SGHTA, CDR2 FQGNSA, per germline. The length of the CDR3 is 14 residues. Trimming took 5 bases from V and 3 from J, leaving 13 bases between them. The CDR3 loop reads CASSEARGYTEAFF. CDR3 in DNA: TGTGCCAGCAGCGAAGCCAGGGGTTACACTGAAGCTTTCTTT. Full variable domain (rest looked up from reference TRBV7-2 and TRBJ1-1): GAGVSQSPSNKVTEKGKDVELRCDPISGHTALYWYRQSLGQGLEFLIYFQGNSAPDKSGLPSDRFSAERTGGSVSTLTIQRTQQEDSAVYLCASSEARGYTEAFFGQGTRLTVV.

The chain employs TRBV15 and TRBJ1-5, with TRBD1 matching over 7 bases. Unmatched junction bases numbered 13, after V lost 1 base and J lost 7 bases. The CDR3 length is 17 residues. Germline CDR1 LNHNV, CDR2 YYDKDF (reference sequence). CDR3 in DNA: TGTGCCACCAGCAGAGCCCGGGTGACAGGGTGGCGCCAGCCCCAGCATTTT. This sequence encodes CATSRARVTGWRQPQHF. The full variable domain, its missing parts supplied by reference TRBV15 and TRBJ1-5, is DAMVIQNPRYQVTQFGKPVTLSCSQTLNHNVMYWYQQKSSQAPKLLFHYYDKDFNNEADTPDNFQSRRPNTSFCFLDIRSPGLGDTAMYLCATSRARVTGWRQPQHFGDGTRLSIL.

This clonotype turned up a few times. The chain has TRBV2 and TRBJ2-4; D assignment may be TRBD1 or TRBD2 (5 bases each). The CDR3 has 16 residues. V lost 5 bases, J lost 9 bases, and 23 bases lay in between. Germline V CDR1 and CDR2: SNHLY, FYNNEI. CDR3 in amino acids: CASSLTYRDPLPIQYF. The CDR3 nucleotides read TGTGCCAGCAGTTTAACTTACCGGGACCCCCTGCCCATTCAGTACTTC. The entire variable domain, with the rest obtained from reference TRBV2 and TRBJ2-4, is as follows: EPEVTQTPSHQVTQMGQEVILRCVPISNHLYFYWYRQILGQKVEFLVSFYNNEISEKSEIFDDQFSVERPDGSNFTLKIRSTKLEDSAMYFCASSLTYRDPLPIQYFGAGTRLSVL.

The V gene is TRBV20-1, the J gene TRBJ1-5; a weak D match, TRBD1 (5 bases). In germline, CDR1 is DFQATT, CDR2 SNEGSKA (reference sequence). This CDR3 has 16 residues. Trimming removed 5 bases from V and 0 bases from J, with 17 bases in between. CDR3 sequence reads: CSAEDGGDYSNQPQHF. The CDR3 nucleotides are TGCAGTGCTGAGGATGGGGGGGATTATAGCAATCAGCCCCAGCATTTT.

The rearrangement uses TRBV19 and TRBJ1-1; D ambiguous. The CDR3 spans 14 residues. V lost 6 bases to trimming and J lost 3 bases, with 14 bases between them. Germline CDR1 is LNHDA and CDR2 is SQIVND (reference sequence). The CDR3 DNA is TGTGCCAGTAGCCTCGGGCACGCGGACACTGAAGCTTTCTTT. Translating it yields CASSLGHADTEAFF.

V and J are TRBV20-1 and TRBJ2-1, with D unresolved. Trimming removed 5 bases from V and 7 bases from J, with 15 bases in between. The length of the CDR3 is 13 residues. Germline V gives CDR1 DFQATT, CDR2 SNEGSKA (reference sequence). In DNA, the CDR3 is TGCAGTGCTCCACGGGTCCTTCGGAATGAGCAGTTCTTC. This encodes CSAPRVLRNEQFF.

This clonotype was counted ten times or more. V and J are TRBV2 and TRBJ1-4; a possible D gene is TRBD1 (5 bases). The V and J ends lost 0 bases and 11 bases respectively, with 16 bases between them. The CDR3 contains 15 residues. Germline V lookup: CDR1 SNHLY, CDR2 FYNNEI. As DNA, the CDR3 is TGTGCCAGCAGTGAAGCGGGGTCTCTGGGACTCAAACTGTTTTTT. It is translated as CASSEAGSLGLKLFF.

V and J are TRBV15 and TRBJ2-3; the match to TRBD1 covers 8 bases. Trimming at V came to 3 bases and at J to 2 bases, leaving 7 bases not matched to a gene. CDR1 and CDR2 from the germline V gene are LNHNV and YYDKDF (reference sequence). The CDR3 sequence is 16 residues long. CDR3 coding DNA: TGTGCCACCAGCAGTAGTTGGACAGGGCCCACAGATACGCAGTATTTT. This encodes CATSSSWTGPTDTQYF.

The rearrangement joins TRBV6-1 to TRBJ2-5; the match to TRBD2 covers 9 bases. V lost 1 base to trimming and J lost 11 bases; unmatched junction nucleotides: 14. This CDR3 region has 16 residues. The V gene's germline CDR1 is MNHNS and CDR2 SASEGT. Written as DNA, the CDR3 is TGTGCCAGCAGTGAAGAATGGGCGGGAGGGCCCAGGGCTCAGTACTTC. Translating it yields CASSEEWAGGPRAQYF.

This clonotype has only a few counts. The chain carries TRBV29-1 and TRBJ1-1; D remains ambiguous. CDR1 and CDR2 (germline): SQVTM, ANQGSEA. This CDR3 comprises 12 residues. V lost 4 bases and J lost 7, with 13 bases in between. The CDR3 here is CSVVSGGFEAFF. The CDR3 bases are TGCAGCGTTGTTAGTGGAGGTTTTGAAGCTTTCTTT.

This clonotype was seen more than once but under ten times. The chain joins TRBV11-2 to TRBJ1-2, with unresolved D. The germline V and J ends were trimmed by 2 bases and 4 bases, with 14 bases remaining between them. The CDR3 has 15 residues. Germline V gives CDR1 SGHAT, CDR2 FQNNGV. CDR3 coding DNA: TGTGCCAGCAGCTTAAACCCCAGCAGCCTCTATGGCTACACCTTC. Its protein is CASSLNPSSLYGYTF. Using reference TRBV11-2 and TRBJ1-2 for the parts outside the CDR3, the full variable domain is EAGVAQSPRYKIIEKRQSVAFWCNPISGHATLYWYQQILGQGPKLLIQFQNNGVVDDSQLPKDRFSAERLKGVDSTLKIQPAKLEDSAVYLCASSLNPSSLYGYTFGSGTRLTVV.

This clonotype was seen a handful of times. The rearrangement uses TRBV19 and TRBJ2-5, with a weak D call TRBD2 (6 bases). CDR1 LNHDA and CDR2 SQIVND come from the germline V gene (reference sequence). The CDR3 spans 12 residues. Trimming removed 11 bases from V and 1 base from J, with 11 bases in between. This CDR3 is CAAGYPQETQYF. The CDR3 nucleotides read TGTGCCGCGGGGTACCCCCAAGAGACCCAGTACTTC.

Regarding this clonotype: A read error may produce the germline difference seen at one junction end. The rearrangement links TRBV11-1 to TRBJ1-5; D is unclear. Germline V CDR1 and CDR2: SGHAT, FQDESV (reference sequence). This CDR3 is built from 14 residues. The CDR3 protein is CVSSADRSGQPQHF. CDR3 bases: TGTGTCAGCAGCGCCGATCGATCAGGACAGCCCCAGCATTTT.

A remark on this clonotype: A much bigger clone sits one base away, suggesting this may be a read error. The V call is TRBV11-2, the J call TRBJ2-1; 10 nucleotides line up with TRBD2. From germline, CDR1 is SGHAT and CDR2 FQNNGV. This CDR3 region has 15 residues. CDR3 bases: TGTGCCAGCACCCTTACTAGCGGGAATTACAATGAGCAGTCCTTC. Its protein product is CASTLTSGNYNEQSF.